This is a list of T cell receptor beta chains from one sample in a study of shared clonotypes between healthy human individuals. The table came from immunoSEQ multiplex PCR; TCRdb's copy has only in-frame clones and leaves some out. The table records about 2.1 million clones, around 93% of them present only once. The sequencing sample was made of naive CD8+ T cells from PBMCs. The source of these receptors is a man aged 18 to 35 in good health. Some clones in this sample may be carry-over from other donors' samples. CDR3s leave out the opening cysteine and the closing phenylalanine or tryptophan. The order of the fields is CDR3 length, J gene, clone size, V gene, CDR3 protein. The size of a clone is reported for some rows only, either as once, few or many, or as a class for expanded clones.

14,TRBJ1-3,NA,TRBV7-9,ASSQDRDSSGNTIY
12,TRBJ1-5,once,TRBV7-6,ASSPDRNHQPQH
12,TRBJ2-2,NA,TRBV15,ATSGEGDTGELF
12,TRBJ2-7,once,TRBV19,ASSILLNSYEQY
14,TRBJ2-2,NA,TRBV7-9,ASSSWSGSGTGELF
11,TRBJ2-7,NA,TRBV10-2,ASSSGFRNEQY
14,TRBJ2-1,NA,TRBV27,ASSSPTGALVNEQF
10,TRBJ2-7,NA,TRBV27,AIGRSSYEQY
13,TRBJ2-7,NA,TRBV27,ASSLSRLEGYEQY
11,TRBJ2-1,NA,TRBV27,ASKEDGYNEQF
11,TRBJ1-1,NA,TRBV30,AWSLGTHTEAF
14,TRBJ2-2,NA,TRBV7-6,ASSLDFTGGTGELF
13,NA,NA,TRBV7-9,ASSTLAGVPYEQY
13,TRBJ2-7,NA,TRBV4-1,ASSQEAWGTYEQY
9,TRBJ2-7,NA,TRBV29-1,SVEGLGEQY
13,TRBJ2-1,NA,TRBV4-3,ASSPGASGYNEQF
14,TRBJ2-2,NA,TRBV4-1,ASQPGIRADTGELF
7,TRBJ2-3,NA,TRBV29-1,SVPDTQY
13,TRBJ1-6,NA,TRBV7-8,ASSLREARHSPLH
12,TRBJ2-7,NA,TRBV5-1,ASSLAGGIYEQY
13,TRBJ2-7,NA,TRBV27,ASSLGGGTTYEQY
10,TRBJ2-1,NA,TRBV5-1,ASRLGYNEQF
12,TRBJ1-5,NA,TRBV6-5,ASSGRQGAQPQH
11,TRBJ2-7,NA,TRBV27,ASSGGGVYEQY
12,TRBJ2-1,NA,TRBV29-1,SVGLAGNYNEQF
15,TRBJ2-7,NA,TRBV5-6,ASSLGVQGLDFHEQY
14,TRBJ2-2,NA,TRBV28,ASSGLAVSHTGELF
9,TRBJ2-1,NA,TRBV28,ASSLIGSPF
12,TRBJ1-1,once,TRBV19,ASSITGRGTEAF
12,TRBJ2-3,NA,TRBV9,ASSVGLPTDTQY
10,TRBJ2-3,once,TRBV6-6,ASSQGPDTQY
12,TRBJ1-1,NA,TRBV5-1,ASSPGTGNTEAF